These 13 T cell receptor beta chains originate from one sample sequenced in a study of CD8 T cells in ankylosing spondylitis. MiXCR, run by TCRdb on the 5' RACE reads, gives a single entry per CDR3 protein. The sample carries about 240,000 distinct CDR3 sequences, about 9.1% recorded once. The sequencing sample was made of blood, either unsorted or a sorted T cell fraction (not recorded which). The receptors stem from a male donor with ankylosing spondylitis or in good health (not recorded which).

At least ten counts were recorded for this clonotype. V and J are TRBV20-1 and TRBJ2-5; 14 bases match TRBD2. CDR1 is DFQATT, CDR2 SNEGSKA, per germline (reference sequence). The CDR3 contains 15 residues. J was trimmed by 5 bases and V by 6 bases; bases with no gene match: 8. The CDR3 DNA reads as TGCAGTGCCCACCCTCGGACTAGCGGGAGGGAGACCCAGTACTTC. Protein sequence: CSAHPRTSGRETQYF.

This clonotype has a count of ten or more. This rearrangement joins TRBV6-1 to TRBJ1-5; possible D gene TRBD1, 5 bases. CDR1 and CDR2 from the germline V gene are MNHNS and SASEGT. V lost 5 bases and J 2 bases, leaving 13 bases between the germline ends. CDR3 length equals 15 residues. Here the CDR3 DNA reads TGTGCCAGCAGTCCAGGGTTTGGAGGCAATCAGCCCCAGCATTTT. This sequence encodes CASSPGFGGNQPQHF.

This chain connects TRBV9 to TRBJ1-3; 9 bases line up with TRBD1. CDR1 is SGDLS, CDR2 YYNGEE, per germline. V lost 3 bases, J lost 2 bases, and 3 bases stayed unmatched. The CDR3 has 15 amino acids. Written as DNA, the CDR3 is TGTGCCAGCAGCGACCGGGACAGGGCTGGAAACACCATATATTTT. This gives the protein CASSDRDRAGNTIYF.

V is TRBV5-1 and J is TRBJ2-1, with D possibly being TRBD1 (6 bases). Germline V gene lookup returns CDR1 SGHRS and CDR2 YFSETQ. V was pared by 0 bases and J by 4 bases, with 20 bases between. This CDR3 spans 18 amino acids. This CDR3 reads CASSLGGQRGAGYNEQFF. For the CDR3, the DNA is TGCGCCAGCAGCTTGGGGGGGCAAAGGGGCGCGGGTTACAATGAGCAGTTCTTC.

This clonotype was counted only a few times. The chain combines TRBV7-8 with TRBJ1-5, with a possible D match to TRBD1 (6 bases). This CDR3 is built from 17 residues. CDR1 is SGHVS and CDR2 is FQNEAQ in the germline V gene. With 5 bases removed from V and 2 bases from J, the gap between germline ends came to 19 bases. CDR3 sequence: CASSLSTLGAGNQPQHF. The CDR3 DNA is TGTGCCAGCAGCCTAAGCACTCTGGGGGCCGGCAATCAGCCCCAGCATTTT.

In this sample, this clonotype is medium-sized. V gene TRBV5-1 combines with J gene TRBJ1-2, with D perhaps matching TRBD1 (5 bases). The germline V and J ends were trimmed by 0 bases and 6 bases, with 15 bases remaining between them. This CDR3 has 15 amino acids. In germline, CDR1 is SGHRS, CDR2 YFSETQ. In nucleotides, the CDR3 is TGCGCCAGCAGCTTGGATCACAGGAGGATCCATGGCTACACCTTC. Its protein is CASSLDHRRIHGYTF. Complete variable domain (other parts from reference TRBV5-1 and TRBJ1-2): KAGVTQTPRYLIKTRGQQVTLSCSPISGHRSVSWYQQTPGQGLQFLFEYFSETQRNKGNFPGRFSGRQFSNSRSEMNVSTLELGDSALYLCASSLDHRRIHGYTFGSGTRLTVV.

This clonotype was counted at least ten times. V gene TRBV11-2 combines with J gene TRBJ2-2; possibly TRBD1 or TRBD2 for D (5 bases each). With 5 bases removed from V and 3 bases from J, the gap between germline ends came to 13 bases. CDR1 SGHAT and CDR2 FQNNGV come from the germline V gene. This CDR3 region has 15 residues. The CDR3 nucleotides are TGTGCCAGCAGCGGAGTCCGGGGCTACACCGGGGAGCTGTTTTTT. This codes for CASSGVRGYTGELFF.

The chain joins TRBV13 to TRBJ2-7; 10 nucleotides line up with TRBD1. Germline V gene sequence: CDR1 PRHDT, CDR2 FYEKMQ (reference sequence). The junction had 3 bases not matched to a gene; V was cut back by 0 bases and J by 4 bases. The CDR3 runs 15 residues. The CDR3 DNA is TGTGCCAGCAGCTTAGGCGGACAGGGGGTGTACGAGCAGTACTTC. Translation: CASSLGGQGVYEQYF.

At least ten counts were recorded for this clonotype. The V gene is TRBV29-1, the J gene TRBJ2-5, with D uncertain. The germline V gene encodes CDR1 SQVTM and CDR2 ANQGSEA. This CDR3 is built from 12 residues. The germline V and J ends were trimmed by 6 bases and 7 bases, with 15 bases remaining between them. The CDR3 loop reads CSVDGREWTQYF. CDR3 in DNA: TGCAGCGTGGACGGTCGTGAATGGACCCAGTACTTC.

This clonotype was counted at least ten times. The V and J genes are TRBV3-1 and TRBJ1-2, with D perhaps matching TRBD1 (5 bases). Germline V lookup: CDR1 LGHDT, CDR2 YNNKEL (reference sequence). The CDR3 extends over 14 amino acids. V lost 0 bases, J lost 8 bases, and 13 bases lay in between. The CDR3 region has the DNA TGTGCCAGCAGCCAAGACAGGGCCGCCGACGGCTACACCTTC. Translating gives CASSQDRAADGYTF.

This clonotype was seen at least ten times. The V and J genes are TRBV5-5 and TRBJ2-5, with a possible D match to TRBD2 (6 bases). Trimming took 3 bases from V and 5 from J, leaving 20 bases between them. There are 16 residues in the CDR3. Germline V gene lookup returns CDR1 SGHKS and CDR2 YYEKEE (reference sequence). The CDR3 DNA is TGTGCCAGCAGCTCAGACCGTACTAGCCGAAGGGAGACCCAGTACTTC. Protein sequence: CASSSDRTSRRETQYF.

The CDR3 region is CAISGTSGSGGEQYF. For the CDR3, the DNA is TGTGCCATCAGTGGGACTAGCGGCTCGGGGGGCGAGCAGTACTTC. The chain joins TRBV10-3 to TRBJ2-7; the match to TRBD2 covers 10 bases. Germline assignment: CDR1 ENHRY and CDR2 SYGVKD. This CDR3 is built from 15 residues. Losses at the gene ends were 4 bases for V and 6 bases for J; bases not matched to a gene: 9.

This clonotype was seen many times. This rearrangement joins TRBV12-3 or TRBV12-4 to TRBJ1-1, with D hard to call. This CDR3 is built from 14 residues. The V end lost 3 bases, the J end lost 1 base, and 9 bases lay between the germline ends. CDR3 amino acids: CASSFTGKNTEAFF. CDR3 in DNA: TGTGCCAGCAGTTTTACCGGGAAGAACACTGAAGCTTTCTTT.